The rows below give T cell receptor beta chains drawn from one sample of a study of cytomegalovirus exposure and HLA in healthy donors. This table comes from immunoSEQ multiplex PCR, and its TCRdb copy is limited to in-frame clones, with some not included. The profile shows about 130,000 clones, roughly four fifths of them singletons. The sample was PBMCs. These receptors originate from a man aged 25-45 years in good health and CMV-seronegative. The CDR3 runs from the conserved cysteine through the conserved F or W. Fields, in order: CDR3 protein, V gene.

CATAPRREGTDTQYF | TRBV15
CASSPLGGIFTGELFF | TRBV5-1
CSVAGLAGTYEQYF | TRBV29-1
CAIGSGTGARETQYF | TRBV10-3
CASSLNWGLAGVDEQFF | TRBV28
CASSLGLAGVGADTQYF | TRBV7-2
CASSEGGTGSDTQYF | TRBV6-4
CARSWGQGRETQYF | TRBV10-1
CASSEALASGRDPGTQYF | TRBV2
CASSRGQGTTYEQYF | TRBV10-1
CASSGEQINQPQHF | TRBV2
CASSVDRIGNTEAFF | TRBV7-8
CASSPGQNYEQYF | TRBV18
CASSLEPGGGGDTQYF | TRBV5-1
CASSSQRSSYNEQFF | TRBV7-3
CASSVWSGRAVDEQYF | TRBV25-1
CASSIRGTSTDTQYF | TRBV19
CASSLTGYAGELFF | TRBV6-5
CASSPYTLHAKNIQYF | TRBV5-1
CASSLVGEPRNTGELFF | TRBV5-1
CASDGLAGAYNEQFF | TRBV7-6
CASRTGGQEQYF | TRBV27